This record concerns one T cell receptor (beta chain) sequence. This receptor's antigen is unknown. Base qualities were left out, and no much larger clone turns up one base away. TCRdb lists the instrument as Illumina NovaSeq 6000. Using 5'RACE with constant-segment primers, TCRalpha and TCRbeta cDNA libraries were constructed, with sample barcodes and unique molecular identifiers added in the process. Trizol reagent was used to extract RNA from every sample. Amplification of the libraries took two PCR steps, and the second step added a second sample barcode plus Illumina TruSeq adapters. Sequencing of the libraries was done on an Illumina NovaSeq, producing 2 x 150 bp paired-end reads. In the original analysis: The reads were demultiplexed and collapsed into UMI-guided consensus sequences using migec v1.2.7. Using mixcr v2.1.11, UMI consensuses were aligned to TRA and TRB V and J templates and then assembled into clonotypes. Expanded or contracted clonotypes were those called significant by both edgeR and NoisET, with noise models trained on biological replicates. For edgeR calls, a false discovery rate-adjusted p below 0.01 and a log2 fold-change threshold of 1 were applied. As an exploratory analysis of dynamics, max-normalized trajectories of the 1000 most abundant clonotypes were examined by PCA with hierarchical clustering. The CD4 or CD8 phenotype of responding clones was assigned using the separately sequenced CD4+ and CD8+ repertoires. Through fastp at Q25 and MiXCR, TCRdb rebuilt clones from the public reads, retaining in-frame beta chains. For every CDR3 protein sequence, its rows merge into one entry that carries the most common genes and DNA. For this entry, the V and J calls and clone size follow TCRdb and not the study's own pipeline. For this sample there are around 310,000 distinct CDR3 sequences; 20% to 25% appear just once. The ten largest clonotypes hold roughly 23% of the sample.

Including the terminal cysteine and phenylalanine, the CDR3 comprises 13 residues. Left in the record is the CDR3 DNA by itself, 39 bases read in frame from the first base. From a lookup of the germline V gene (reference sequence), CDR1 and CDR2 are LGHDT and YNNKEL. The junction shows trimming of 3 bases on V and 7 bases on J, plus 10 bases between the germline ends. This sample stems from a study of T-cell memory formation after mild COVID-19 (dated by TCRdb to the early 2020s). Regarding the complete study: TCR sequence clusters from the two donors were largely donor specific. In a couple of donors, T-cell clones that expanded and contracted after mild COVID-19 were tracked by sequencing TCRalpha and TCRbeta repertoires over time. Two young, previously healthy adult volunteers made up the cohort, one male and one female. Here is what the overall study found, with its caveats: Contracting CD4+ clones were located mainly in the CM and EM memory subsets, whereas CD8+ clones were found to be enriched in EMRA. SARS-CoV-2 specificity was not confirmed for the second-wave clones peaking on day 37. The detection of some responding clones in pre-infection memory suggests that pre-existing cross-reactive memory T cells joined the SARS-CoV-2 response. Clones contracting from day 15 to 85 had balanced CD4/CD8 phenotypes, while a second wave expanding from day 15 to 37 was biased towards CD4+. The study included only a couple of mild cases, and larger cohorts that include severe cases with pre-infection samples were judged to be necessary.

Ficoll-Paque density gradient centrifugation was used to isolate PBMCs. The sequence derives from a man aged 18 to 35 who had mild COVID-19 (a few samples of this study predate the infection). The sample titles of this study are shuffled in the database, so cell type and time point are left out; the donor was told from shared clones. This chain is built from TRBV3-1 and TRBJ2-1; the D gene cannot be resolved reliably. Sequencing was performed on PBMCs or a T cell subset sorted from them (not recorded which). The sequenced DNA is TGTGCCAGCAGCCATCTTGTAGCTAATGAGCAGTTCTTC. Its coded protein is CASSHLVANEQFF.